This T cell receptor (beta chain) was sequenced for a study of T cell repertoires in cytomegalovirus infection. Background on the study: Indications of both CMV infection and matching HLA type were provided by public TCR beta signatures. The study's findings and limits: Dominating the ex vivo response were HLA-C-restricted CMV-specific TCR beta clonotypes. Individuals carrying CMV plus the relevant HLA were identified by cumulative frequency of public TCR beta families.

Trimming removed 0 bases at V and 2 bases at J, with 8 bases between. Germline V gives CDR1 MGHRA, CDR2 YSYEKL. This CDR3 contains 15 residues. A remark on this clonotype: Its antigen is not identified.

TCRdb re-called the reads with MiXCR, one entry per CDR3 protein. The sample carries about 150,000 distinct CDR3 sequences, 23% recorded once. The clonotype originates from a human donor in good health (CMV status not recorded). Some clones in this sample may be carry-over from other donors' samples. The sample taken for sequencing was PBMCs. This sequence joins TRBV4-1 and TRBJ1-3; D call uncertain. CDR3 region: CASSQDRGTGNTIYF. CDR3 nucleotides: TGCGCCAGCAGCCAAGACCGGGGAACTGGAAACACCATATATTTT.